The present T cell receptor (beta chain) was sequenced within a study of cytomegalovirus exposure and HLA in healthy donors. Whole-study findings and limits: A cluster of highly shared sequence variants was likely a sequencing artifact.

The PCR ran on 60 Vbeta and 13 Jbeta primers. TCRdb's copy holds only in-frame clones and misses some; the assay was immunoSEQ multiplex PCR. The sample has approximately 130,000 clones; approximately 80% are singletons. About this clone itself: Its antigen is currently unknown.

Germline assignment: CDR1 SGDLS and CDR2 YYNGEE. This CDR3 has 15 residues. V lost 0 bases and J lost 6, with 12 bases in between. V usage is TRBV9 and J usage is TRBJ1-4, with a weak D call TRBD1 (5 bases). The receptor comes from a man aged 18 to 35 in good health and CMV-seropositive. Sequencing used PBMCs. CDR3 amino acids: CASSVGGREDEKLFF. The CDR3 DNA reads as TGTGCCAGCAGCGTAGGGGGCAGGGAGGATGAAAAACTGTTTTTT.